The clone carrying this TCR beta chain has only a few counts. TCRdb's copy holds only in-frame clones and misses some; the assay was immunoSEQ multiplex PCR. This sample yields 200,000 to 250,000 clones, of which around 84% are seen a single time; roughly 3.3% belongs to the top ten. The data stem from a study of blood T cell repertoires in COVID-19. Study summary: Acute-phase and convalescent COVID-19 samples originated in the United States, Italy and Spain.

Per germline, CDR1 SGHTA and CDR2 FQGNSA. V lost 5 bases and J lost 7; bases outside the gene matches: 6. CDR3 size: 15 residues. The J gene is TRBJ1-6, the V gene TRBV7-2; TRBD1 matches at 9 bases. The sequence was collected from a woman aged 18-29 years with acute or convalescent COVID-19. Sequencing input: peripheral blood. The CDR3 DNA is TGTGCCAGCAGCCCCCGACAGGGGGGGAATTCACCCCTCCACTTT. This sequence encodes CASSPRQGGNSPLHF.